The present T cell receptor (beta chain) was sequenced within a study of blood T cell repertoires in COVID-19. Study at large: Material from acute and convalescent COVID-19 was sourced from the United States, Italy and Spain.

Sequencing used immunoSEQ multiplex PCR; TCRdb keeps in-frame clones, though not all of them. Of 200,000 to 250,000 clones listed, 84% are singletons. The V and J ends lost 6 bases and 3 bases, in that order; junction bases with no gene match: 13. The germline V gene has CDR1 SGHRS and CDR2 YFSETQ. The CDR3 runs 16 residues. The V call is TRBV5-1, the J call TRBJ2-7; 9 bases are shared with TRBD2. The sequence derives from a woman aged 40 to 50 who had recovered from COVID-19. The sample comprised PBMCs or T cells enriched from blood (not recorded which). CDR3 coding DNA: TGCGCCAGCAACCCGACTGGGGGGACTAGCCACTACGAGCAGTACTTC. Translation gives CASNPTGGTSHYEQYF.